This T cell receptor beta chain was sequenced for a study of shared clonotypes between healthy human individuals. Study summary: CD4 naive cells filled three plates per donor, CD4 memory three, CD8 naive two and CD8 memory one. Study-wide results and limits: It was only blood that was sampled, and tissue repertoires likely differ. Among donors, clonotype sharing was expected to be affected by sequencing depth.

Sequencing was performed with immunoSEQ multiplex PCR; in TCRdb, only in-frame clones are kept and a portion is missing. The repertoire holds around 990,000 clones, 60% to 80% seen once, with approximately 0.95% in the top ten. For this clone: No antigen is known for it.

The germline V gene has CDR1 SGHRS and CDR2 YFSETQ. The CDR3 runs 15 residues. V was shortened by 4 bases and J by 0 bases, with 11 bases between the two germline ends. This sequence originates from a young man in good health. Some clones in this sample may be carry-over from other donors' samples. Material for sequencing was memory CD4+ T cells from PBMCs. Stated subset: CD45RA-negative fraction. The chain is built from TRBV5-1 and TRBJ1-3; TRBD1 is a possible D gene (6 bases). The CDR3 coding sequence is TGCGCCAGCAGCCATGGGGACAACTCTGGAAACACCATATATTTT. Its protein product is CASSHGDNSGNTIYF.